The 2 T cell receptor beta chains below all came from one sample that was sequenced in a study of tumor and adjacent non-tumor tissue in lung cancer (dated by TCRdb to 2016 to 2018). RNA was extracted from bulk unsorted tissue and checked for quality with a NanoDrop ND-1000 and an Agilent 2100. Libraries were made using multiplex PCR. Data came from an Illumina HiSeq 2500. TCRbeta libraries were constructed through three rounds of nested PCR with primers (Table S4) according to protocols modified from ARM-PCR. Through fastp at Q25 and MiXCR, TCRdb rebuilt clones from the public reads, retaining in-frame beta chains. Duplicate CDR3 protein sequences are folded into a single record with the most common DNA and genes. The sample profile shows 60,000 to 95,000 distinct CDR3 sequences; over 75% of them were found once. More than 10% of the sample lies in the top ten. The material sequenced was lung tumor tissue. The receptors come from a woman between 50 and 59 years old with non-small cell lung cancer.

As regards this clonotype: An end of the junction does not agree with germline; a read error may underlie this. The rearrangement uses TRBV11-2 and TRBJ2-2; D may be TRBD1 (7 bases). The CDR3 is 16 amino acids. Germline loops: CDR1 SGHAT, CDR2 FQNNGV. CDR3 nucleotide sequence: TGTGCCAGCAGTGGATTCCAGGGGGGAAACACTGGGGAGCCGTTTTTT. The encoded protein is CASSGFQGGNTGEPFF.

As regards this clonotype: Sequence at one end of the junction differs from germline and may be a read error. The chain combines TRBV10-3 with TRBJ1-2, with D tentatively TRBD1 (5 bases). The CDR3 is 13 amino acids. Germline CDR1 is ENHRY and CDR2 is SYGVKD. The CDR3 loop is CAISAGDVYDYTF. The CDR3 DNA reads TGCGCCATCAGTGCGGGGGACGTCTATGACTACACCTTC.